This record covers a single T cell receptor beta chain. Antigen unknown. The CDR3 loop spans 14 amino acids. Germline CDR1 WSHSY, CDR2 SAAADI. Trimming cost V 4 bases and J 2 bases; bases outside gene matches: 4. These data belong to a study of long-term antiretroviral therapy in people with HIV. Everyone in the study who had HIV was treated in the United States. Study-wide findings and caveats: In the period from the mid-2000s to the late 2010s, blood was collected, possibly under older ART regimens. The study found narrower CDR3 length ranges in HIV repertoires than in controls.

This was the immunoSEQ v3.0 assay at survey level. Profiled with immunoSEQ multiplex PCR; TCRdb holds only in-frame clones, not every one. The table shows 38,000 or so clones, with around 75% occurring only once. The material was unsorted PBMCs, obtained 1.5 years after starting antiretroviral therapy. The receptor's source is a man younger than 35 with HIV. The rearrangement uses TRBV10-2 and TRBJ2-5; 7 nucleotides align to TRBD2. The chain's CDR3 is CASSVSGEQETQYF. In DNA form, the CDR3 reads TGCGCCAGCAGTGTGAGCGGGGAACAAGAGACCCAGTACTTC.